This T cell receptor beta chain was identified in a study of T-cell reconstitution after alpha-beta-depleted transplantation in children. Construction of the TCRbeta library involved unique molecular identifiers. TCRdb reanalysed the PCR reads using MiXCR and keeps one entry per CDR3 protein. This sample carries around 450,000 distinct CDR3 sequences, 16% of them seen once, and the ten largest clones take under 30%. This clonotype occurred a few times. The V gene end was trimmed by 7 bases and the J gene end by 1 base; junction bases not matched to a gene: 7. The CDR3 extends over 14 amino acids. The sample here was PBMCs, mostly from graft donor cells, taken 360 days after TCRalphabeta/CD19-depleted stem cell transplant. This TCR derives from a boy younger than two who had a stem cell transplant for Wiskott-Aldrich syndrome, so the T cells may come from the graft donor. The J gene is TRBJ2-7, the V gene TRBV12-3 or TRBV12-4, with 7 bases lining up with TRBD2. The CDR3 region has the DNA TGTGCCAGCACCAAAAGCGGGAAGTCCTACGAGCAGTACTTC. Protein sequence: CASTKSGKSYEQYF.